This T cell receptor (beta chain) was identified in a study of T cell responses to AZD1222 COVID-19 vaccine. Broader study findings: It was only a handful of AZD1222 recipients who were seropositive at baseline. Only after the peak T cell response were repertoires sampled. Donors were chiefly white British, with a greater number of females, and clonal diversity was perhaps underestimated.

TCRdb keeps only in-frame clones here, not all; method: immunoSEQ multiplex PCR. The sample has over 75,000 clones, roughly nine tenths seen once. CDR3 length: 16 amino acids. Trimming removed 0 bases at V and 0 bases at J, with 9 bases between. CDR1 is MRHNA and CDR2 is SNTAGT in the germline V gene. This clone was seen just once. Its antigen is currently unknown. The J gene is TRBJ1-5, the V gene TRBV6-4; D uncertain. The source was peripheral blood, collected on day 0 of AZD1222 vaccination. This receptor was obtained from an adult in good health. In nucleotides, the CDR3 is TGTGCCAGCAGTGACTCTGAGGAGACTAGCAATCAGCCCCAGCATTTT. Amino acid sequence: CASSDSEETSNQPQHF.